The present TCR beta chain was sequenced within a study of T-cell memory formation after mild COVID-19. This clonotype appeared a few times. No antigen is known for it. TCRdb recomputed calls from the 5' RACE reads with MiXCR, one row per CDR3 protein. The repertoire consists of roughly 220,000 distinct CDR3 sequences, with approximately 10% occurring once and the leading ten covering around 3.4%. General observations from the study: Clones contracting day 15 to 85 were balanced CD4/CD8; later expanders leaned CD4+. Nothing confirmed that second-wave clones peaking on day 37 were specific for SARS-CoV-2.

Germline V CDR1 and CDR2: LNHDA, SQIVND (reference sequence). V lost 6 bases, J lost 7 bases, and 25 bases lay in between. CDR3 length: 17 amino acids. Sequenced: PBMCs or a T cell subset sorted from them (not recorded which). The receptor's source is a man aged 18 to 30 who had mild COVID-19 (a few samples of this study predate the infection). Cell type and time point are not known. J is TRBJ2-1 and V is TRBV19, with D possibly matching TRBD1 (6 bases). CDR3 in amino acids: CASSRQPQLNQGNEQFF. CDR3 sequence (DNA): TGTGCCAGTAGCCGCCAGCCGCAATTAAACCAGGGGAATGAGCAGTTCTTC.